The clone carrying this T cell receptor beta chain was detected once. Its antigen is currently unknown. The study ran its PCR with 60 Vbeta and 13 Jbeta primers. Profiling relied on immunoSEQ multiplex PCR, and the TCRdb table lists in-frame clones only, not all of them. The table lists about 200,000 clones, 86% of them singletons, with less than 0.4% in the top ten. The CDR3 runs 12 residues. CDR1 is MNHEY, CDR2 SVGAGI, per germline. Trimming stripped 6 bases from V and 4 bases from J, with 6 bases between. The sample is drawn from a study of cytomegalovirus exposure and HLA in healthy donors. Study in general: Roughly 170 million T cells yielded 100 million or so unique TCR beta sequences in earlier analysis.

Study results and limitations: Per a prior analysis, the majority of TCR beta V segments were productive roughly 87% or roughly 30% of the time. A missense DCLRE1C variant was associated with V- and J-gene trimming of TCR beta chains in a later analysis, and an independent cohort replicated the association.

The TCR sequence derives from a woman in her thirties in good health and CMV-seronegative. This rearrangement joins TRBV6-5 to TRBJ2-2; D might be TRBD1 (5 bases). Specimen: PBMCs. The CDR3 loop reads CASRQVTGELFF. The CDR3 DNA sequence: TGTGCCAGCAGACAGGTCACCGGGGAGCTGTTTTTT.